These 6 T cell receptor beta chains were all obtained from the same sample, sequenced in a study of shared clonotypes between healthy human individuals. This table comes from immunoSEQ multiplex PCR, and its TCRdb copy is limited to in-frame clones, with some not included. The data show about 2 million clones, with 95% seen just once and under 0.15% held by the top ten. Specimen: naive CD4+ T cells sorted from blood. Subset noted: CD45RA+ positively selected. Receptors were obtained from a man younger than 30 in good health.

With respect to this clone: In the same sample, other DNA sequences code for this CDR3. This rearrangement joins TRBV30 to TRBJ2-7, with 10 nucleotides matching TRBD2. This CDR3 is built from 12 residues. V lost 4 bases to trimming and J lost 4 bases; unmatched junction nucleotides: 1. The germline V gene encodes CDR1 GTSNPN and CDR2 SVGIG (reference sequence). The CDR3 reads CAWTSGGYEQYF. DNA for the CDR3: TGTGCCTGGACTAGCGGGGGATACGAGCAGTACTTC.

The rearrangement joins TRBV19 to TRBJ1-5, with a weak D call TRBD1 (6 bases). The CDR3 runs 14 residues. Per germline, CDR1 LNHDA and CDR2 SQIVND (reference sequence). The V and J ends lost 5 bases and 4 bases respectively, with 12 bases between them. In DNA form, the CDR3 reads TGTGCCAGTAGTGGAGGGGGAGGGAATCAGCCCCAGCATTTT. Translation gives CASSGGGGNQPQHF.

This rearrangement joins TRBV18 to TRBJ2-3, with D possibly being TRBD1 or TRBD2 (5 bases each). V gave up 3 bases and J gave up 3 bases, with 16 bases separating them. CDR3 length: 16 amino acids. Per germline, CDR1 KGHSH and CDR2 LQKENI. DNA of the CDR3: TGTGCCAGCTCACCGGGACGTGGCTCCATAACAGATACGCAGTATTTT. This translates into CASSPGRGSITDTQYF.

The V and J genes are TRBV10-3 and TRBJ1-4; 8 bases fit TRBD1. Germline CDR1 is ENHRY and CDR2 is SYGVKD. Losses at the gene ends were 2 bases for V and 10 bases for J; bases not matched to a gene: 9. The CDR3 length is 15 residues. The CDR3 nucleotides are TGTGCCATCAGTGAGCGTCCAGGGGGCGAAGGAAAACTGTTTTTT. Protein sequence: CAISERPGGEGKLFF.

CDR3 in amino acids: CASSLDGLNTDTQYF. The CDR3 DNA sequence: TGTGCCAGCAGCTTAGACGGGCTGAACACAGATACGCAGTATTTT. This chain joins TRBV7-9 and TRBJ2-3; D gene uncertain. The CDR3 is 15 residues long. Trimming took 1 base from V and 2 from J, leaving 10 bases between them. Germline CDR1 is SEHNR and CDR2 is FQNEAQ (reference sequence). The full variable domain, its missing parts supplied by reference TRBV7-9 and TRBJ2-3, is DTGVSQNPRHKITKRGQNVTFRCDPISEHNRLYWYRQTLGQGPEFLTYFQNEAQLEKSRLLSDRFSAERPKGSFSTLEIQRTEQGDSAMYLCASSLDGLNTDTQYFGPGTRLTVL.

For this clone: The junction departs from germline at one end; a sequencing error may be responsible. The chain joins TRBV7-7 to TRBJ2-5, with 10 nucleotides matching TRBD2. Germline CDR1 is SSHAT and CDR2 is FNYEAQ (reference sequence). There are 14 residues in the CDR3. The DNA for the CDR3 is TGTGCTAGCAGCTCAACTAGCGGGGTAGAGACCCAGTACTTC. It yields the protein CASSSTSGVETQYF. Together with reference TRBV7-7 and TRBJ2-5, the CDR3 gives the full variable domain: GAGVSQSPRYKVTKRGQDVTLRCDPISSHATLYWYQQALGQGPEFLTYFNYEAQPDKSGLPSDRFSAERPEGSISTLTIQRTEQRDSAMYRCASSSTSGVETQYFGPGTRLLVL.